Listed below are T cell receptor beta chains from one sample, sequenced in a study of T cell repertoires in cytomegalovirus infection. Antigens of these TCRs are unknown. MiXCR was run by TCRdb on the reads, yielding one entry per CDR3 protein. Among fewer than 1,000,000 distinct CDR3 sequences listed, less than 35% were seen once. This specimen was cultured CD8+ T cells from PBMCs, taken from culture after CMV antigen stimulation. The receptor source for this set is a human donor in good health (CMV status not recorded). Some clones in this sample may be carry-over from other donors' samples. Each CDR3 is given with its conserved first and last residue. A D gene is named only where the DNA matches it firmly. Expanded clones get a size class; other rows say once, few or many, or leave the size out.

clone_size	j_call	d_call	v_call	cdr3_aa	cdr3_nt
few	TRBJ2-1	-	TRBV4-2	CASSQERWRDDNEQFF	TGTGCCAGCAGCCAAGAAAGGTGGCGGGACGACAATGAGCAGTTCTTC
few	TRBJ1-5	-	TRBV6-2/TRBV6-3	CASSRPGHLQRVPDYNQPQHF	TGTGCCAGCAGTCGCCCGGGACACCTTCAACGAGTTCCCGACTACAATCAGCCCCAGCATTTT
few	TRBJ1-1	-	TRBV7-2	CASSWHDLDTEAFF	TGTGCCAGCAGCTGGCACGACCTGGACACTGAAGCTTTCTTT
-	TRBJ1-3	-	TRBV9	CASRPVRNTIYF	TGTGCCAGCCGACCTGTTAGAAACACCATATATTTT
few	TRBJ1-2	-	TRBV7-6	CASSLGGVHYGYTF	TGTGCCAGCAGCTTAGGGGGAGTTCACTATGGCTACACCTTC
-	TRBJ1-1	-	TRBV12-5	CASGFSNGQNTEAFF	TGTGCTAGTGGTTTCAGTAACGGGCAGAACACTGAAGCTTTCTTT
many	TRBJ1-2	-	TRBV7-6	CASSTSNYGYTF	TGTGCCAGCAGCACCTCGAACTATGGCTACACCTTC
-	TRBJ2-5	TRBD2	TRBV5-6	CASSLGTSGAPAYF	TGTGCCAGCAGCTTAGGGACTAGTGGTGCCCCTGCGTACTTC
few	TRBJ1-1	-	TRBV7-9	CASRKEASAEAFF	TGTGCAAGTAGGAAGGAGGCTAGCGCTGAAGCTTTCTTT
-	TRBJ2-1	TRBD2	TRBV28	CASSLGGGFYNEQFF	TGTGCCAGCAGTTTGGGGGGGGGATTCTACAATGAGCAGTTCTTC
-	TRBJ2-3	TRBD2	TRBV4-3	CASSHGGGTTDTQYF	TGCGCCAGCAGCCACGGCGGGGGGACCACAGATACGCAGTATTTT
few	TRBJ1-2	-	TRBV20-1	CSARFSYGYTF	TGCAGTGCTAGATTCAGCTATGGCTACACCTTC
-	TRBJ2-1	TRBD1	TRBV27	CASSGYSGTGGFDEQFF	TGTGCCAGCAGTGGCTACTCCGGGACAGGGGGGTTCGATGAGCAGTTCTTC
-	TRBJ2-5	-	TRBV25-1	CASNSGGQETQHF	TGTGCCAGCAACTCAGGGGGGCAAGAGACCCAGCACTTC
-	TRBJ2-3	TRBD1	TRBV12-3/TRBV12-4	CASRGQGATDTQYF	TGTGCCAGCAGAGGACAGGGGGCAACAGATACGCAGTATTTT
-	TRBJ2-1	TRBD2	TRBV19	CATRLAAVSYNEQFF	TGTGCCACCCGACTAGCGGCTGTCTCCTACAATGAGCAGTTCTTC
many	TRBJ2-1	TRBD1	TRBV10-3	CAISFHPDRGSDNEQFF	TGTGCCATCAGTTTCCACCCGGACAGGGGCTCCGACAATGAGCAGTTCTTC
few	TRBJ2-2	-	TRBV28	CASSTTGPIGELFF	TGTGCCAGCAGTACTACGGGACCGATCGGGGAGCTGTTTTTT
-	TRBJ1-2	-	TRBV4-1	CASSQPGQNYGYTF	TGCGCCAGCAGCCAACCTGGACAGAACTATGGCTACACCTTC
few	TRBJ2-1	TRBD2	TRBV27	CASSFWGGDNEQFF	TGTGCCAGCAGTTTCTGGGGGGGGGACAATGAGCAGTTCTTC
-	TRBJ1-6	-	TRBV29-1	CSVEVLRTALESLHF	TGCAGCGTTGAAGTCCTAAGGACAGCTCTAGAGTCCCTCCACTTT
-	TRBJ1-2	TRBD1	TRBV7-6	CASSLIATGDPTGDYGYTF	TGTGCCAGCAGCTTAATAGCGACAGGGGACCCAACTGGAGACTATGGCTACACCTTC
-	TRBJ1-5	-	TRBV19	CASSSTPLWNQPQHF	TGTGCCAGTAGCTCGACCCCGTTATGGAATCAGCCCCAGCATTTT
few	TRBJ2-5	TRBD1	TRBV7-9	CASSLGDRGLQETQYF	TGTGCCAGCAGCTTAGGGGACAGGGGGCTTCAAGAGACCCAGTACTTC
-	TRBJ1-1	-	TRBV15	CATSRASLPKTSHTIEAFF	TGTGCCACCAGCAGAGCCAGTTTACCGAAGACGTCCCATACCATAGAAGCTTTCTTT
-	TRBJ1-2	-	TRBV14	CASSQFGANYGYTF	TGTGCCAGCAGCCAATTCGGGGCTAACTATGGCTACACCTTC
-	TRBJ1-5	-	TRBV7-9	CASSPVQGNQPQHF	TGTGCCAGCAGCCCTGTACAGGGCAATCAGCCCCAGCATTTT
-	TRBJ2-1	TRBD2	TRBV20-1	CSALSGTSGGDEQFF	TGCAGTGCTTTATCCGGGACTAGTGGGGGGGATGAGCAGTTCTTC
few	TRBJ1-1	-	TRBV6-5	CASSYSARGGVNTEAFF	TGTGCCAGCAGTTACTCGGCCAGGGGAGGGGTGAACACTGAAGCTTTCTTT
few	TRBJ1-1	-	TRBV27	CASSSPGKWAEAFF	TGTGCCAGCAGTTCCCCAGGGAAGTGGGCTGAAGCTTTCTTT
many	TRBJ2-5	-	TRBV7-9	CASSLRVREGETQYF	TGTGCCAGCAGCTTACGGGTCAGGGAAGGGGAGACCCAGTACTTC
-	TRBJ2-3	-	TRBV4-1	CASRQSGASRRLDTQYF	TGCGCCAGCAGACAATCCGGGGCCTCTCGGCGACTGGATACGCAGTATTTT
many	TRBJ2-7	TRBD2	TRBV5-5	CASSLVVAGDEQYF	TGTGCCAGCAGCTTGGTAGTAGCGGGGGACGAGCAGTACTTC
-	TRBJ2-7	-	TRBV12-3/TRBV12-4	CASNEDGGEQYF	TGTGCCAGCAACGAGGATGGTGGCGAGCAGTACTTC
many	TRBJ1-1	-	TRBV6-6	CASSYYEDTEAFF	TGTGCCAGCAGTTATTACGAGGACACTGAAGCTTTCTTT
-	TRBJ2-2	-	TRBV6-5	CASSSGRVNTGELFF	TGTGCCAGCAGTTCGGGACGGGTAAACACCGGGGAGCTGTTTTTT
once	TRBJ2-5	TRBD1	TRBV6-4	CASSTTGTGGSETQYF	TGTGCCAGCAGTACTACTGGGACAGGGGGTTCAGAGACCCAGTACTTC
-	TRBJ2-3	-	TRBV19	CASIARGTDTQYF	TGTGCCAGTATCGCTAGAGGGACAGATACGCAGTATTTT
many	TRBJ2-5	-	TRBV7-3	CASSLNQGPETQYF	TGTGCCAGCAGCTTAAATCAGGGGCCAGAGACCCAGTACTTC
-	TRBJ2-2	-	TRBV29-1	CSVEYRTGELFF	TGCAGCGTTGAATATAGGACCGGGGAGCTGTTTTTT
few	TRBJ2-2	TRBD2	TRBV7-9	CASSPGGGRPNTGELFF	TGTGCCAGCAGCCCGGGGGGTGGACGGCCGAACACCGGGGAGCTGTTTTTT
-	TRBJ2-1	-	TRBV11-2	CASSLDLGNEQFF	TGTGCCAGCAGCTTAGACCTGGGCAATGAGCAGTTCTTC
-	TRBJ2-2	-	TRBV6-1	CASSGLRGPSTGELFF	TGTGCCAGCAGTGGGCTGCGGGGGCCTTCGACAGGGGAGCTGTTTTTT
-	TRBJ2-5	TRBD1	TRBV7-9	CASSPGQGRQETQYF	TGTGCCAGCAGCCCGGGACAGGGCCGGCAAGAGACCCAGTACTTC
-	TRBJ1-5	TRBD1	TRBV6-2/TRBV6-3	CASSYSMRQGVPYSNQPQHF	TGTGCCAGCAGTTACTCGATGCGACAGGGGGTCCCCTATAGCAATCAGCCCCAGCATTTT
-	TRBJ2-1	-	TRBV9	CASRPDPTFEDEQFF	TGTGCCAGCAGACCGGACCCTACCTTTGAAGATGAGCAGTTCTTC